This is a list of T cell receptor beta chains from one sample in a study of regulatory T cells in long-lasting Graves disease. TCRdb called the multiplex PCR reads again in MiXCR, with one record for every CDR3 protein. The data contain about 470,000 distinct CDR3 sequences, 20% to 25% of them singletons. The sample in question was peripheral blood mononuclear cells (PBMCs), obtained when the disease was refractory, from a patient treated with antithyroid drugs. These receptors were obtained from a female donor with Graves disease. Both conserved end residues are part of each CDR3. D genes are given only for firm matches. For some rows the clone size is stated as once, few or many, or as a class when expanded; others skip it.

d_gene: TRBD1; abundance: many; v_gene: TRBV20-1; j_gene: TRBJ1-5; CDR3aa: CSARGTGDSNQPQHF; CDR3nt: TGCAGTGCTAGAGGGACAGGGGATAGCAATCAGCCCCAGCATTTT
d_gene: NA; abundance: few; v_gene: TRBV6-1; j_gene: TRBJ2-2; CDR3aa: CASSPPRNTGELFF; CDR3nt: TGTGCCAGCAGCCCCCCGAGAAACACCGGGGAGCTGTTTTTT
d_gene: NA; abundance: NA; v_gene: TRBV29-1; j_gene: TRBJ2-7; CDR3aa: CSVELETYEQYF; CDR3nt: TGCAGCGTTGAACTCGAGACCTACGAGCAGTACTTC
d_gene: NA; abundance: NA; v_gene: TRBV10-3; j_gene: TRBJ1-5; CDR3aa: CAISEPTRPQHF; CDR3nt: TGTGCCATCAGTGAGCCCACGAGGCCCCAGCATTTT
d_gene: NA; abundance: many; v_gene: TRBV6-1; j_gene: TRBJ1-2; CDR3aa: CASSLTGYGYTF; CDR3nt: TGTGCCAGCAGCCTCACCGGCTATGGCTACACCTTC
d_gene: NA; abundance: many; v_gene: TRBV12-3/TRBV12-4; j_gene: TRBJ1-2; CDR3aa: CASLSNYGYTF; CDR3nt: TGTGCCAGCCTTTCTAACTATGGCTACACCTTC
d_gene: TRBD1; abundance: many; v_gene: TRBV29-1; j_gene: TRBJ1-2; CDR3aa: CSVERGTGFYTF; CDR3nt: TGCAGCGTTGAGAGGGGGACAGGGTTCTATACCTTC
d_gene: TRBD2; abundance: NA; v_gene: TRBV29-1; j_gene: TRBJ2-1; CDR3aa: CSVLAGLAGPSSYNEQFF; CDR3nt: TGCAGCGTTCTAGCGGGACTAGCGGGCCCGAGCTCCTACAATGAGCAGTTCTTC
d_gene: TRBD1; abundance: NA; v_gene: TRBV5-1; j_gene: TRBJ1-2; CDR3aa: CASSFTGVEDYGYTF; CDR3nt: TGCGCCAGCAGCTTTACAGGGGTGGAGGACTATGGCTACACCTTC
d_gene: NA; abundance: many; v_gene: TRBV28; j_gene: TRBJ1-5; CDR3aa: CASSLRPAGQPQHF; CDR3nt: TGTGCCAGCAGTTTAAGACCCGCGGGCCAGCCCCAGCATTTT
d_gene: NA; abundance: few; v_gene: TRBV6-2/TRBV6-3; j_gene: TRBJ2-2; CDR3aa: CASSYPPTAGELFF; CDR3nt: TGTGCCAGCAGTTACCCGCCCACCGCCGGGGAGCTGTTTTTT
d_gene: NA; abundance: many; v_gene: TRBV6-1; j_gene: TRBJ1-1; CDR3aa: CASSESQLNTEAFF; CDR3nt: TGTGCCAGCAGTGAGTCACAGTTGAACACTGAAGCTTTCTTT
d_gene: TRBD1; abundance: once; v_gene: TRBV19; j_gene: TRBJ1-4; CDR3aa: CASIEQGGEKLFF; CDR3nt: TGTGCCAGTATTGAACAGGGGGGTGAAAAACTGTTTTTT
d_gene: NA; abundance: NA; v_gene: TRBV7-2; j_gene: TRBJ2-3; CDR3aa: CASSPGLGSPRTDTQYF; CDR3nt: TGTGCCAGCAGCCCCGGACTGGGGAGTCCCCGCACAGATACGCAGTATTTT
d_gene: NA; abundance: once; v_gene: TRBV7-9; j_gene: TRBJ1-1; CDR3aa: CASSLASREDTEAFF; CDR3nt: TGTGCCAGCAGCTTAGCGTCCCGGGAGGACACTGAAGCTTTCTTT
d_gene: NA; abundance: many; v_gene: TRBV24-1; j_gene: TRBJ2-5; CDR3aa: CATSDLGGRETQYF; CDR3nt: TGTGCCACCAGTGATTTAGGAGGGAGGGAGACCCAGTACTTC
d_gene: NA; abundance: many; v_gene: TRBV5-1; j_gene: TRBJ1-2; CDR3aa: CASSSLQGGNYGYTF; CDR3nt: TGCGCCAGCAGCTCACTACAGGGAGGTAACTATGGCTACACCTTC
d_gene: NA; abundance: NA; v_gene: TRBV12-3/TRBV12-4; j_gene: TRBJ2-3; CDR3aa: CASSPQGSLGGTQYF; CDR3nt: TGTGCCAGCAGTCCACAGGGATCCCTTGGCGGTACGCAGTATTTT
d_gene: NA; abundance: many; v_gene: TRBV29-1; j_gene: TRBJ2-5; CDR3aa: CSVQGGETQYF; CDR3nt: TGCAGCGTCCAGGGGGGAGAGACCCAGTACTTC